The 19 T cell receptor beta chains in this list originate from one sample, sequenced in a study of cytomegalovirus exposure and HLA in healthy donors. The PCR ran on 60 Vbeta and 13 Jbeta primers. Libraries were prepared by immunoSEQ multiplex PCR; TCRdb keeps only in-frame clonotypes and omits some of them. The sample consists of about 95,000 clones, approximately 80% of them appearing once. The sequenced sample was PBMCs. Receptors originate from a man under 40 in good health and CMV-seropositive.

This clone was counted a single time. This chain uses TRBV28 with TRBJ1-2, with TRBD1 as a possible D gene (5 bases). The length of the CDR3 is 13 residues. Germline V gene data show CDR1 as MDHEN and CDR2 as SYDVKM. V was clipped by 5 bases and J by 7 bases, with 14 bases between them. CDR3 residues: CASSRSGGFGYTF. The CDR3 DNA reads TGTGCCAGCAGTCGAAGCGGGGGTTTTGGCTACACCTTC.

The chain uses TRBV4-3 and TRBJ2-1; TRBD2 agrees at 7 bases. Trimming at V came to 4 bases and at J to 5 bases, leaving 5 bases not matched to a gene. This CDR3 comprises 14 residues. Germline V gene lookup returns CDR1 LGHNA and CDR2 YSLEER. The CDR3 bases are TGCGCCAGCAGCCTGGGAGCGGGGCACAATGAGCAGTTCTTC. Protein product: CASSLGAGHNEQFF.

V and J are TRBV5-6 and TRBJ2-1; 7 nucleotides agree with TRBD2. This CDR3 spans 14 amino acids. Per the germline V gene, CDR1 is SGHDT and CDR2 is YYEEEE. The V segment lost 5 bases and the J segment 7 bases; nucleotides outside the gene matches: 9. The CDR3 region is CASSLGGLENEQFF. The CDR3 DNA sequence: TGTGCCAGCAGTTTAGGAGGACTAGAAAATGAGCAGTTCTTC.

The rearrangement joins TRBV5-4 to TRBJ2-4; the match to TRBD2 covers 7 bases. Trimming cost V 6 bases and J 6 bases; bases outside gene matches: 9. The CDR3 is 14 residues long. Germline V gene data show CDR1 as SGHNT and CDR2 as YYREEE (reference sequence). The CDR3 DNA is TGTGCCAGCACCCTGGGGGGGGAGGGAAACATTCAGTACTTC. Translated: CASTLGGEGNIQYF.

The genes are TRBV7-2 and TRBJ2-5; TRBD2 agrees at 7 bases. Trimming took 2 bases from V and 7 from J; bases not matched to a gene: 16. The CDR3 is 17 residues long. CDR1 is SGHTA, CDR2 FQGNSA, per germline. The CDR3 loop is CASSLLPGSSGPGTQYF. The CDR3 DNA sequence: TGTGCCAGCAGCTTACTGCCAGGGTCTAGCGGTCCTGGGACCCAGTACTTC.

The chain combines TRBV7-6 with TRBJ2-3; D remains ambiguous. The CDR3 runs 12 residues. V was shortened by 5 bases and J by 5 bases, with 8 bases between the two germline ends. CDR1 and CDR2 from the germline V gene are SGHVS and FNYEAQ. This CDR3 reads CASSLSRDTQYF. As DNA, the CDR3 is TGTGCCAGCAGCCTTTCTAGAGATACGCAGTATTTT.

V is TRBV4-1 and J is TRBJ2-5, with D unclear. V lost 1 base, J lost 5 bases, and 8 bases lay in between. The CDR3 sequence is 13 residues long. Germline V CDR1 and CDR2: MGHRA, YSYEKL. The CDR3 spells CASSQAPRETQYF. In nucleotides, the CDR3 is TGCGCCAGCAGCCAAGCTCCTAGGGAGACCCAGTACTTC.

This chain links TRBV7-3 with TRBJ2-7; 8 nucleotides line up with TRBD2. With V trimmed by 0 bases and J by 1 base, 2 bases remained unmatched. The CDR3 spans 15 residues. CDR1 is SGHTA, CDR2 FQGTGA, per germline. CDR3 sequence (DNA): TGTGCCAGCAGCTTAACGGGACTAGAATCCTACGAGCAGTACTTC. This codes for CASSLTGLESYEQYF.

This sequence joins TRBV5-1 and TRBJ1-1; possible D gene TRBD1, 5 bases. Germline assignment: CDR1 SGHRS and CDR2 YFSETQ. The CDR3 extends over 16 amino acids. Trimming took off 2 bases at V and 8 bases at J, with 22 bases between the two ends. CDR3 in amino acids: CASSLSQAGRNLEAFF. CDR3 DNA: TGCGCCAGCAGCTTAAGTCAGGCAGGGCGTAATCTCGAAGCTTTCTTT.

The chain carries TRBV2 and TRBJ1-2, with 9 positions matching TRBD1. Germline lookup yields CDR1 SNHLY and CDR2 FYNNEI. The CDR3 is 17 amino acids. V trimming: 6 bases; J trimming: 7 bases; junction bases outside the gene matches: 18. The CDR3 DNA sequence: TGTGCCAGCAGACACCTCCTTCCGGGACAGGGAGGCTGTGGCTACACCTTC. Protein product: CASRHLLPGQGGCGYTF.

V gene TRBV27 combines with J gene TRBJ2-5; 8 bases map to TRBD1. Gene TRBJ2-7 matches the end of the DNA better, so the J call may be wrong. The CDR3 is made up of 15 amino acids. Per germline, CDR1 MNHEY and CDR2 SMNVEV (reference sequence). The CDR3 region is CASSRRTGSSYEQYF. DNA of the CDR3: TGTGCCAGCAGTAGGAGGACAGGGTCCTCCTACGAGCAGTACTTC.

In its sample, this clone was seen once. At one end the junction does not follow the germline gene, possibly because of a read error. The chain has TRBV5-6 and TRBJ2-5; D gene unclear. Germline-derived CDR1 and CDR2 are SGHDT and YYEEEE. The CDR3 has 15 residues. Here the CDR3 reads CASSSLEKSQETRYF. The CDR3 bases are TGTGCCAGCAGCTCTCTAGAGAAATCTCAAGAGACCCGGTACTTC.

In DNA, the CDR3 is TGTGCCAGCAGCTTAGGGCCGACAGGGAGGGATACGCAGTATTTT. Protein: CASSLGPTGRDTQYF. The chain uses TRBV11-2 and TRBJ2-3; tentatively, D is TRBD1 (7 bases). The CDR3 length is 15 residues. Germline CDR1 and CDR2: SGHAT and FQNNGV. The V and J ends lost 1 base and 6 bases respectively, with 14 bases between them.

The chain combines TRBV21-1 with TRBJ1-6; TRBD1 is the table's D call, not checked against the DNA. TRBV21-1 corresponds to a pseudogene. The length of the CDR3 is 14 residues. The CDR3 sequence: CASGLTGDYSPLHF. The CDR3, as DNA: TGTGCCAGCGGATTGACAGGGGATTATTCACCCCTCCACTTT.

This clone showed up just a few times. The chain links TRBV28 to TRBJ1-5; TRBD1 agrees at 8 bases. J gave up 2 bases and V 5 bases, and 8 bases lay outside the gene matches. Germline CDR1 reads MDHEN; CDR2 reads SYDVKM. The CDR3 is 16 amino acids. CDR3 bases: TGTGCCAGCAGTCCCACTCAGGGGGCAGGCAATCAGCCCCAGCATTTT. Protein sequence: CASSPTQGAGNQPQHF.

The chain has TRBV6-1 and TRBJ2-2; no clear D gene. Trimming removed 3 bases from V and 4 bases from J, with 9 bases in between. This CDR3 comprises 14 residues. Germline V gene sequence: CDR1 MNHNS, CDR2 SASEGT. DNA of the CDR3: TGTGCCAGCAGTGAGATTGCGATCACCGGGGAGCTGTTTTTT. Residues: CASSEIAITGELFF.

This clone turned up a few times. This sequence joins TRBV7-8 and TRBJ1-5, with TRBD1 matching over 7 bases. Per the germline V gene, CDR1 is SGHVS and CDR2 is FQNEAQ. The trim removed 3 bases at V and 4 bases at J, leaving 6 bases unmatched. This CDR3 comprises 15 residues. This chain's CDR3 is CASSFEGAVNQPQHF. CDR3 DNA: TGTGCCAGCAGCTTCGAGGGGGCAGTAAATCAGCCCCAGCATTTT. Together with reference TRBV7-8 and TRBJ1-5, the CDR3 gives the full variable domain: GAGVSQSPRYKVAKRGQDVALRCDPISGHVSLFWYQQALGQGPEFLTYFQNEAQLDKSGLPSDRFFAERPEGSVSTLKIQRTQQEDSAVYLCASSFEGAVNQPQHFGDGTRLSIL.

The CDR3 sequence: CASRPKWGQGLANYGYTF. The CDR3 DNA reads TGTGCCAGCAGACCGAAATGGGGACAGGGGTTAGCGAACTATGGCTACACCTTC. The chain employs TRBV28 and TRBJ1-2, with TRBD1 matching 10 bases. The CDR3 runs 18 residues. J gave up 2 bases and V 6 bases, and 15 bases lay outside the gene matches. CDR1 and CDR2 (germline): MDHEN, SYDVKM.

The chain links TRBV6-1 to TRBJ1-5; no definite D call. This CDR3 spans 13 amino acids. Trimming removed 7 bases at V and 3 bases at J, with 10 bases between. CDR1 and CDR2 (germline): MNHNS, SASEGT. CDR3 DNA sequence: TGTGCCAGCACAGGATATCTCAATCAGCCCCAGCATTTT. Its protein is CASTGYLNQPQHF.